This T cell receptor (beta chain) appears in the sequencing data of a study of blood T cell repertoires in COVID-19. At the level of the study: The analysed material was cDNA or gDNA that came from T cells, B-cell-depleted T cells, or PBMCs.

The CDR3 sequence is 19 residues long. V was clipped by 5 bases and J by 4 bases; unmatched bases: 17. CDR1 MGHRA and CDR2 YSYEKL come from the germline V gene. Sequencing used immunoSEQ multiplex PCR; TCRdb keeps in-frame clones, though not all of them. The table lists a few hundred thousand clones, approximately 84% of them singletons. The chain combines TRBV4-1 with TRBJ1-4; 9 nucleotides match TRBD1. The receptor's source is a human donor in a cohort sampled during active COVID-19. The sequencing sample was made of peripheral blood. CDR3 sequence: CASSNLRSRDRDLNEKLFF. The CDR3 nucleotides are TGCGCCAGCAGCAATCTAAGGTCCCGGGACAGGGATCTTAATGAAAAACTGTTTTTT.